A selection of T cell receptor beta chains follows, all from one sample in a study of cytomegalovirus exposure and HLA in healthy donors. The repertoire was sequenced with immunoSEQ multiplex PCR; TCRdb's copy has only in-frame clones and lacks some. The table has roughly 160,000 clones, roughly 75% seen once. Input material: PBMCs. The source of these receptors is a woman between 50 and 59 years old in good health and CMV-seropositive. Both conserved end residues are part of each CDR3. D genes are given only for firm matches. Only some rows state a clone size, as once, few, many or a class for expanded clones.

CDR3nt: TGTGCCAGACAGAAGGGGCCCTCCACCAGGGAGCAGTTCTTC
CDR3aa: CARQKGPSTREQFF
v_gene: TRBV7-2
j_gene: TRBJ2-1
abundance: .
d_gene: .

CDR3nt: TGTGCCACGACAGGGCGGGTGAACACTGAAGCTTTCTTT
CDR3aa: CATTGRVNTEAFF
v_gene: TRBV19
j_gene: TRBJ1-1
abundance: once
d_gene: TRBD1

CDR3nt: TGTGCCAGCAGCGCGCGGACAGGGACCACCGGGGAGCTGTTTTTT
CDR3aa: CASSARTGTTGELFF
v_gene: TRBV9
j_gene: TRBJ2-2
abundance: .
d_gene: TRBD1

CDR3nt: TGTGCCAGCAGCTTAGTACCACATAATGAAAAACTGTTTTTT
CDR3aa: CASSLVPHNEKLFF
v_gene: TRBV11-2
j_gene: TRBJ1-4
abundance: .
d_gene: .

CDR3nt: TGTGCCAGCAGCTCCGGACTAGCCCGAACCTACAATGAGCAGTTCTTC
CDR3aa: CASSSGLARTYNEQFF
v_gene: TRBV5-4
j_gene: TRBJ2-1
abundance: few
d_gene: TRBD2

CDR3nt: TGTGCCGCGGGGGGACGCGGACTAGCGGGTGTTACCACCGGGGAGCTGTTTTTT
CDR3aa: CAAGGRGLAGVTTGELFF
v_gene: TRBV11-2
j_gene: TRBJ2-2
abundance: .
d_gene: TRBD2

CDR3nt: TGTGCCAGCAGCTTAGTAGGGGGCATGAACACTGAAGCTTTCTTT
CDR3aa: CASSLVGGMNTEAFF
v_gene: TRBV7-8
j_gene: TRBJ1-1
abundance: .
d_gene: TRBD1

CDR3nt: TGTGCCAGCAGCCCACTAGCGGGGGGCACAGATACGCAGTATTTT
CDR3aa: CASSPLAGGTDTQYF
v_gene: TRBV7-2
j_gene: TRBJ2-3
abundance: once
d_gene: TRBD2

CDR3nt: TGTGCCAGCAGCAACGGACAGTTTAGCGGGAGTAACCGGGAGACCCAGTACTTC
CDR3aa: CASSNGQFSGSNRETQYF
v_gene: TRBV7-9
j_gene: TRBJ2-5
abundance: .
d_gene: TRBD2

CDR3nt: TGCAGCGTAGGGGACAGGGGGGAGACCCAGTACTTC
CDR3aa: CSVGDRGETQYF
v_gene: TRBV29-1
j_gene: TRBJ2-5
abundance: .
d_gene: TRBD1

CDR3nt: TGTGCCAGCAGGCCAAGATCGGGGGGGCGGGATGAGCAGTTCTTC
CDR3aa: CASRPRSGGRDEQFF
v_gene: TRBV27
j_gene: TRBJ2-1
abundance: .
d_gene: TRBD2

CDR3nt: TGTGCCAGCAGTACCTGGACAGTTTCCTACGAGCAGTACTTC
CDR3aa: CASSTWTVSYEQYF
v_gene: TRBV28
j_gene: TRBJ2-7
abundance: .
d_gene: .

CDR3nt: TGTGCCACCAGCAGAGTACGGCAGGCAACTAATGAAAAACTGTTTTTT
CDR3aa: CATSRVRQATNEKLFF
v_gene: TRBV15
j_gene: TRBJ1-4
abundance: .
d_gene: .

CDR3nt: TGTGCCATCAGTGATTCGGGGAACGAGCAGTACTTC
CDR3aa: CAISDSGNEQYF
v_gene: TRBV10-3
j_gene: TRBJ2-7
abundance: .
d_gene: .

CDR3nt: .
CDR3aa: CASSPLWQGTIYF
v_gene: TRBV27
j_gene: TRBJ1-3
abundance: few
d_gene: .

CDR3nt: TGTGCCAGCCTAATCTTTCGTGACAGGGCATACGAGCAGTACTTC
CDR3aa: CASLIFRDRAYEQYF
v_gene: TRBV27
j_gene: TRBJ2-7
abundance: .
d_gene: TRBD1

CDR3nt: TGCGCCAGCAGCCAAGGGAGGCTAGCGGGGGCCTACGAGCAGTACTTC
CDR3aa: CASSQGRLAGAYEQYF
v_gene: TRBV4-3
j_gene: TRBJ2-7
abundance: .
d_gene: TRBD2

CDR3nt: TGTGCCAGCAGCGCAGTAGGGGATCAGCCCCAGCATTTT
CDR3aa: CASSAVGDQPQHF
v_gene: TRBV9
j_gene: TRBJ1-5
abundance: .
d_gene: .

CDR3nt: TGTGCCAGCAGCCAAGGGGTTAGCTCGAGCTATGAGCAGTTCTTC
CDR3aa: CASSQGVSSSYEQFF
v_gene: TRBV4-2
j_gene: TRBJ2-1
abundance: once
d_gene: .

CDR3nt: TGTGCCAGCAGTGAAGAGCCAGCTAAACTACCCAATGAGCAGTTCTTC
CDR3aa: CASSEEPAKLPNEQFF
v_gene: TRBV6-1
j_gene: TRBJ2-1
abundance: .
d_gene: .

CDR3nt: TGTGCCAGCTCACCGAGACCGGGACTAGCGAGGAACGAGCAGTACTTC
CDR3aa: CASSPRPGLARNEQYF
v_gene: TRBV18
j_gene: TRBJ2-7
abundance: .
d_gene: TRBD2

CDR3nt: TGTGCCAGCACTCTGTTGGGCCCCTACGAGCAGTACTTC
CDR3aa: CASTLLGPYEQYF
v_gene: TRBV2
j_gene: TRBJ2-7
abundance: .
d_gene: .

CDR3nt: TGTGCCAGCAGTGATGGCGCGGGCGGCGAGCAGTACTTC
CDR3aa: CASSDGAGGEQYF
v_gene: TRBV2
j_gene: TRBJ2-7
abundance: .
d_gene: .

CDR3nt: TGTGCCAGCAGAGTGCGACAGGGGGCCCCCACTGAAGCTTTCTTT
CDR3aa: CASRVRQGAPTEAFF
v_gene: TRBV27
j_gene: TRBJ1-1
abundance: .
d_gene: TRBD1

CDR3nt: TGTGCCAGCAGTTTCCGCAGGTCAAATTCACCCCTCCACTTT
CDR3aa: CASSFRRSNSPLHF
v_gene: TRBV27
j_gene: TRBJ1-6
abundance: .
d_gene: .

CDR3nt: TGTGCCAGCAGCTTTATGAGCGGGGGGGATCGTTTCTTCTTC
CDR3aa: CASSFMSGGDRFFF
v_gene: TRBV7-8
j_gene: TRBJ2-1
abundance: .
d_gene: TRBD2

CDR3nt: TGTGCCAGCAGCCCGAGACAGATTATACTCGAGCAGTACTTC
CDR3aa: CASSPRQIILEQYF
v_gene: TRBV9
j_gene: TRBJ2-7
abundance: .
d_gene: .

CDR3nt: TGTGCCAGCAGTTACTCTTTCCCGGGTGAGCAGTTCTTC
CDR3aa: CASSYSFPGEQFF
v_gene: TRBV6-5
j_gene: TRBJ2-1
abundance: .
d_gene: .

CDR3nt: TGTGCCAGCAGCCGGGGGACCCCCAGCTCCTACAATGAGCAGTTCTTC
CDR3aa: CASSRGTPSSYNEQFF
v_gene: TRBV7-2
j_gene: TRBJ2-1
abundance: .
d_gene: .

CDR3nt: TGTGCCAGCAGTTTAAGGAGGATGAACACTGAAGCTTTCTTT
CDR3aa: CASSLRRMNTEAFF
v_gene: TRBV27
j_gene: TRBJ1-1
abundance: .
d_gene: .

CDR3nt: TGTGCCAGCGGCCGGACAGGGGGAAATGAGCAGTTCTTC
CDR3aa: CASGRTGGNEQFF
v_gene: TRBV9
j_gene: TRBJ2-1
abundance: .
d_gene: TRBD1

CDR3nt: TGTGCCAGCAGGTCCGGGACAGGGGGCTTCAGTGAAGCTTTCTTT
CDR3aa: CASRSGTGGFSEAFF
v_gene: TRBV28
j_gene: TRBJ1-1
abundance: .
d_gene: TRBD1

CDR3nt: TGTGCCAGCAGTTACATCGGGGGGCCCGGGGAGACCCAGTACTTC
CDR3aa: CASSYIGGPGETQYF
v_gene: TRBV6-5
j_gene: TRBJ2-5
abundance: .
d_gene: .

CDR3nt: TGCGCCAGCAGCTCCGGGGGGGCGCAGTTCTTC
CDR3aa: CASSSGGAQFF
v_gene: TRBV4-3
j_gene: TRBJ2-1
abundance: .
d_gene: TRBD2

CDR3nt: TGTGCCACCTCAGAGCGGGTTCTAGCGGCGAACACCGGGGAGCCGTTTTTT
CDR3aa: CATSERVLAANTGEPFF
v_gene: TRBV27
j_gene: TRBJ2-2
abundance: .
d_gene: TRBD2

CDR3nt: TGTGCCAGCAGCTTGGTTCCCCTTTCCCCCTACGAGCAGTACTTC
CDR3aa: CASSLVPLSPYEQYF
v_gene: TRBV5-5
j_gene: TRBJ2-7
abundance: .
d_gene: .

CDR3nt: TGTGCCAGCAGCTTTGACAGCTATGGCTACACCTTC
CDR3aa: CASSFDSYGYTF
v_gene: TRBV5-4
j_gene: TRBJ1-2
abundance: once
d_gene: .

CDR3nt: TGCGCCAGCAGCCAAGAGGAACTAGCGGGAAGTAACACCGGGGAGCTGTTTTTT
CDR3aa: CASSQEELAGSNTGELFF
v_gene: TRBV4-3
j_gene: TRBJ2-2
abundance: once
d_gene: TRBD2

CDR3nt: TGCGCCAGCAGCTCGGACAGGAATTATGAAAAACTGTTTTTT
CDR3aa: CASSSDRNYEKLFF
v_gene: TRBV5-1
j_gene: TRBJ1-4
abundance: .
d_gene: TRBD1

CDR3nt: TGTGCCACCAGCAGAGATCTGGCGGGATACTACGAGCAGTACTTC
CDR3aa: CATSRDLAGYYEQYF
v_gene: TRBV15
j_gene: TRBJ2-7
abundance: .
d_gene: .

CDR3nt: TGTGCCAGCAGCTTGGTGGGACTTGGCTACACCTTC
CDR3aa: CASSLVGLGYTF
v_gene: TRBV5-6
j_gene: TRBJ1-2
abundance: .
d_gene: .

CDR3nt: TGTGCCAGCAGCCCCCGCCCCGAGAACTATGGCTACACCTTC
CDR3aa: CASSPRPENYGYTF
v_gene: TRBV14
j_gene: TRBJ1-2
abundance: few
d_gene: .

CDR3nt: TGTGCCAGCAGCTTAAAGGGGGCCAGACAGGGGCCTTACGAGCAGTACTTC
CDR3aa: CASSLKGARQGPYEQYF
v_gene: TRBV7-2
j_gene: TRBJ2-7
abundance: .
d_gene: TRBD1

CDR3nt: TGTGCCAGCAGCTTACGGGAGGCTGGGGCCAACGTCCTGACTTTC
CDR3aa: CASSLREAGANVLTF
v_gene: TRBV7-9
j_gene: TRBJ2-6
abundance: .
d_gene: TRBD2

CDR3nt: TGTGCCAGTAGCCGGGAACCATATGGCTACACCTTC
CDR3aa: CASSREPYGYTF
v_gene: TRBV19
j_gene: TRBJ1-2
abundance: once
d_gene: .

CDR3nt: TGTGCCCTTGGTGAGGACCCAGGGAATGAGCAGTTCTTC
CDR3aa: CALGEDPGNEQFF
v_gene: TRBV7-7
j_gene: TRBJ2-1
abundance: few
d_gene: .

CDR3nt: TGTGCCAGCAGCGACAGTCCCTACGAGCAGTACTTC
CDR3aa: CASSDSPYEQYF
v_gene: TRBV5-5
j_gene: TRBJ2-7
abundance: once
d_gene: .

CDR3nt: TGCGCCAGCAGTTTCAACCACGGACAGGGGGCGATTGGCTACACCTTC
CDR3aa: CASSFNHGQGAIGYTF
v_gene: TRBV4-3
j_gene: TRBJ1-2
abundance: .
d_gene: TRBD1